This TCR beta chain came from a study of T cell responses to AZD1222 COVID-19 vaccine. A remark on this clone: Antigen: not known.

General observations from the study: Increases in Spike-specific TCR breadth and depth were seen after two AZD1222 doses.

TCRdb's copy holds only in-frame clones and misses some; the assay was immunoSEQ multiplex PCR. The sample carries some 130,000 clones, around nine tenths recorded once. CDR1 and CDR2 from the germline V gene are KGHDR and SFDVKD. Trimming left V 2 bases short and J 4 bases short, with 10 bases between. The CDR3 loop spans 14 amino acids. The receptor was derived from an adult in good health. The material was peripheral blood, obtained on day 0 of AZD1222 vaccination. The J gene is TRBJ1-2, the V gene TRBV24-1, with no clear D. The CDR3 DNA follows: TGTGCCACCAGTGATTCGGTTGCGCCCTATGGCTACACCTTC. Its translation is CATSDSVAPYGYTF.